Listed below are T cell receptor beta chains from one sample, sequenced in a study of cytomegalovirus exposure and HLA in healthy donors. Data came from immunoSEQ multiplex PCR; TCRdb stores just in-frame clones and leaves some out. The sample shows just under 65,000 clones, more than 85% of them seen only once. Source material: PBMCs. The receptors were sampled from a woman aged 18-35 years in good health and CMV-seropositive. CDR3s include the opening cysteine and the closing phenylalanine or tryptophan. D genes are given only for firm matches. The size entry is marked missing in some rows and otherwise reads once, few, many or a size class.

d_call	v_call	clone_size	j_call	cdr3_aa	cdr3_nt
NA	TRBV2	NA	TRBJ1-1	CASSGDSNTEAFF	TGTGCCAGCAGTGGTGACAGCAACACTGAAGCTTTCTTT
NA	TRBV2	once	TRBJ2-5	CASSDVRRETQYF	TGTGCCAGCAGTGACGTTCGCAGAGAGACCCAGTACTTC
TRBD1	TRBV4-1	NA	TRBJ2-3	CASSTYSGGRTQYF	TGCGCCAGCAGTACCTATTCAGGGGGCCGTACGCAGTATTTT
NA	TRBV28	NA	TRBJ1-2	CASSPAGSGYGYTF	TGTGCCAGCAGTCCCGCGGGCAGCGGGTATGGCTACACCTTC
TRBD1	TRBV2	once	TRBJ1-3	CASSIRTGGNTIYF	TGTGCCAGCAGTATTAGGACAGGCGGAAACACCATATATTTT
NA	TRBV14	NA	TRBJ1-1	CASSPQGALNTEAFF	TGTGCCAGCAGCCCTCAGGGTGCCTTGAACACTGAAGCTTTCTTT
TRBD1	TRBV28	NA	TRBJ1-5	CASSAAGTGMGQPQHF	TGTGCCAGCAGCGCGGCCGGGACAGGGATGGGTCAGCCCCAGCATTTT
NA	TRBV6-5	NA	TRBJ2-5	CASSGGHQETQYF	TGTGCCAGCAGTGGCGGCCACCAAGAGACCCAGTACTTC
NA	TRBV7-2	NA	TRBJ1-6	CASSLVVDNSPLHF	TGTGCCAGCAGCTTAGTCGTTGATAATTCACCCCTCCACTTT
NA	TRBV30	NA	TRBJ1-3	CAWSRTADSGNTIYF	TGTGCCTGGAGTCGGACAGCGGACTCTGGAAACACCATATATTTT
NA	TRBV27	NA	TRBJ1-1	CASSFGGGTEAFF	TGTGCCAGCAGTTTCGGGGGGGGCACTGAAGCTTTCTTT
NA	TRBV6-6	NA	TRBJ1-6	CASSYSEGRGSPLHF	TGTGCCAGCAGTTACTCTGAGGGCCGGGGTTCACCCCTCCACTTT
TRBD2	TRBV11-2	NA	TRBJ2-7	CASSPPGLAEGGYEQYF	TGTGCCAGCAGCCCGCCGGGACTAGCGGAGGGAGGATACGAGCAGTACTTC
TRBD1	TRBV29-1	once	TRBJ2-2	CSLLGQRTGELFF	TGCAGCCTCCTGGGACAGCGCACCGGGGAGCTGTTTTTT
NA	TRBV6-5	NA	TRBJ2-1	CASSLGASNEQFF	TGTGCCAGCAGTCTGGGAGCGAGCAATGAGCAGTTCTTC
NA	TRBV6-1	NA	TRBJ1-5	CASSEVFGNQPQHF	TGTGCCAGCAGTGAAGTTTTCGGGAATCAGCCCCAGCATTTT
TRBD1	TRBV29-1	NA	TRBJ1-2	CSVEGAGAGYGYTF	TGCAGCGTGGAGGGGGCAGGGGCCGGCTATGGCTACACCTTC
NA	TRBV4-3	NA	TRBJ1-1	CASSQDRGWSTEAFF	TGCGCCAGCAGCCAAGATCGGGGATGGAGCACTGAAGCTTTCTTT
NA	TRBV10-3	NA	TRBJ2-1	CAIRGRASYNEQFF	TGTGCCATCAGAGGGCGGGCGAGCTACAATGAGCAGTTCTTC
NA	TRBV4-1	NA	TRBJ2-5	CASSQATTGKETQYF	TGCGCCAGCAGCCAAGCCACTACAGGGAAAGAGACCCAGTACTTC
NA	TRBV19	NA	TRBJ1-1	CASSLVSSGNTEAFF	TGTGCCAGTAGTCTGGTTTCTTCCGGGAACACTGAAGCTTTCTTT
NA	TRBV11-2	NA	TRBJ2-1	CASSLSGNEQFF	TGTGCCAGCAGCCTTAGCGGCAATGAGCAGTTCTTC
TRBD2	TRBV9	NA	TRBJ2-1	CASSPTKWTSAYNEQFF	TGTGCCAGCAGCCCAACTAAATGGACTAGCGCCTACAATGAGCAGTTCTTC
TRBD1	TRBV28	NA	TRBJ1-3	CASSDPGQGLSGNTIYF	TGTGCCAGCAGCGACCCGGGACAGGGTCTCTCTGGAAACACCATATATTTT
NA	TRBV30	NA	TRBJ1-1	CAWSVDRNTEAFF	TGTGCCTGGAGTGTGGACAGGAACACTGAAGCTTTCTTT
NA	TRBV2	NA	TRBJ2-1	CASRRESSYNEQFF	TGTGCCAGCAGGAGAGAGAGCTCCTACAATGAGCAGTTCTTC
TRBD1	TRBV2	many	TRBJ1-1	CASSWDRGSTEAFF	TGTGCCAGCAGTTGGGACAGGGGGTCCACTGAAGCTTTCTTT